This T cell receptor (beta chain) was profiled in a study of blood T cell repertoires in COVID-19. Profiled with immunoSEQ multiplex PCR; TCRdb holds only in-frame clones, not every one. The sample carries approximately 440,000 clones, 90% recorded once. In germline, CDR1 is KGHSH, CDR2 LQKENI. V gave up 3 bases and J gave up 5 bases; unmatched junction bases: 3. The CDR3 covers 14 residues. The specimen sequenced was PBMCs or T cells enriched from blood (not recorded which). The chain links TRBV18 to TRBJ1-4, with 7 bases lining up with TRBD1. This TCR was recovered from a man aged 18 to 29 who had recovered from COVID-19. CDR3 bases: TGTGCCAGCTCACCCGGACAGGAAAATGAAAAACTGTTTTTT. Residues: CASSPGQENEKLFF.